Shown below are 6 T cell receptor beta chains from a single sample sequenced in a study of radiation and T cells in renal cell carcinoma (dated by TCRdb to 2018 to 2021). Library construction relied on the immunoSEQ multiplex PCR assay. Not all clones reach the TCRdb copy of this immuneACCESS table, which keeps in-frame sequences only. Checked studies attribute under half of the gap to unresolved V genes and leave the rest unexplained. The table for this sample lists 150,000 or so clones; about 88% of them were counted only once. The ten largest make up more than 10% of the sample. Explained via the paper, the time point label denotes: baseline pretreatment blood. The treatment or condition label, as the study defines it: 15 Gy SBRT to primary tumor, nephrectomy 4 weeks later. Material: blood, obtained from a patient whose treatment included radiotherapy and nephrectomy. The receptors derive from a woman in her 50s with renal cell carcinoma.

V gene TRBV2 combines with J gene TRBJ1-1; 8 bases are a match to TRBD1. Germline V gives CDR1 SNHLY, CDR2 FYNNEI. V dropped 6 bases and J dropped 0; count of bases not matched to a gene: 6. The CDR3 sequence is 15 residues long. CDR3 in DNA: TGTGCCAGCAGGGGGACAGGCAATCTGAACACTGAAGCTTTCTTT. Translation: CASRGTGNLNTEAFF.

This chain links TRBV5-1 with TRBJ2-7; D is uncertain. The germline CDR1 and CDR2 sequences are SGHRS and YFSETQ. This CDR3 region has 13 residues. V was pared by 1 base and J by 1 base, with 6 bases between. The CDR3 protein is CASSLTASYEQYF. In DNA form, the CDR3 reads TGCGCCAGCAGCTTGACAGCTTCCTACGAGCAGTACTTC.

This clone showed up just a few times. The rearrangement joins TRBV5-1 to TRBJ1-6; a weak D match, TRBD1 (5 bases). This CDR3 is 14 amino acids long. V gave up 3 bases and J gave up 7 bases, with 11 bases separating them. Looked up from germline, CDR1 is SGHRS and CDR2 is YFSETQ. The CDR3 loop is CASSSGRNNSPLHF. The CDR3, as DNA: TGCGCCAGCAGCTCGGGACGGAACAATTCACCCCTCCACTTT.

The chain uses TRBV19 and TRBJ2-4; 10 bases align to TRBD1. Germline trimming cut 7 bases from V and 6 bases from J; bases unmatched to any gene: 6. CDR3 length: 14 residues. Germline values: CDR1 LNHDA, CDR2 SQIVND (reference sequence). The CDR3 here is CASNDRGRRNIQYF. CDR3 coding DNA: TGTGCCAGTAACGACAGGGGGCGAAGAAACATTCAGTACTTC.

This chain connects TRBV7-9 to TRBJ1-5; TRBD1 matches 8 bases. Losses at the gene ends were 6 bases for V and 5 bases for J; bases not matched to a gene: 6. The CDR3 loop spans 14 amino acids. The germline CDR1 and CDR2 sequences are SEHNR and FQNEAQ (reference sequence). CDR3 sequence (DNA): TGTGCCAGCAGGGGACAGGACGGTGATCAGCCCCAGCATTTT. Translating it yields CASRGQDGDQPQHF.

The V gene is TRBV25-1, the J gene TRBJ1-4; 8 bases map to TRBD1. With 7 bases clipped from V and 3 bases from J, the junction kept 4 bases outside the gene matches. Germline CDR1 MGHDK, CDR2 SYGVNS. The CDR3 runs to 14 residues. The CDR3 here is CASTLGQANEKLFF. CDR3 nucleotides: TGTGCCAGCACCCTGGGACAGGCTAATGAAAAACTGTTTTTT.